This T cell receptor (beta chain) emerged from a study of control samples from healthy donors and cancer patients. Method: immunoSEQ multiplex PCR; TCRdb's copy keeps in-frame clones and lacks some. The sample carries under 150,000 clones, approximately 90% recorded once. The V and J ends lost 0 bases and 9 bases respectively, with 14 bases between them. This CDR3 is built from 15 residues. From germline, CDR1 is KGHDR and CDR2 SFDVKD. This chain uses TRBV24-1 with TRBJ2-1; D is perhaps TRBD1 (5 bases). What was sequenced was blood. This sequence originates from a woman in her 70s in good health. This CDR3 reads CATSDLSAGSSEQFF. In nucleotides, the CDR3 is TGTGCCACCAGTGATTTGTCGGCAGGGTCCAGTGAGCAGTTCTTC.